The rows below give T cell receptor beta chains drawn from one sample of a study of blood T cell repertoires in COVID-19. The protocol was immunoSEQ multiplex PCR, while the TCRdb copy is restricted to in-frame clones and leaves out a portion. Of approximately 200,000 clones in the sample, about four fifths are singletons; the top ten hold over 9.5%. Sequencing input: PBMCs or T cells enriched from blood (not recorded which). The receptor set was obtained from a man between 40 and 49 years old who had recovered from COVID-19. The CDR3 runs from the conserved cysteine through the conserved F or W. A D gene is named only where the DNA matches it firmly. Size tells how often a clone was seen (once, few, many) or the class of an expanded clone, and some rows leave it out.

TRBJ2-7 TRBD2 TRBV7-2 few CASSFQLAGDPPYEQYF TGTGCCAGCAGCTTCCAGCTAGCGGGAGATCCCCCCTACGAGCAGTACTTC
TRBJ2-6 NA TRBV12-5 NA CASARSGANVLTF TGTGCTAGTGCCCGCTCTGGGGCCAACGTCCTGACTTTC
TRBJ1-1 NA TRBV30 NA CAWSPGAGTEAFF TGTGCCTGGAGTCCAGGGGCTGGCACTGAAGCTTTCTTT
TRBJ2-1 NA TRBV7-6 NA CASSIYRLRSYNEQFF TGTGCCAGCAGCATCTACAGGCTACGCTCCTACAATGAGCAGTTCTTC
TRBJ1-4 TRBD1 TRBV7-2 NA CASSPQGLGNEKLFF TGTGCCAGCAGCCCACAGGGGTTGGGTAATGAAAAACTGTTTTTT
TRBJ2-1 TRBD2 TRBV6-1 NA CASSVWTSGSSYNEQFF TGTGCCAGCAGTGTCTGGACTAGCGGCAGCTCCTACAATGAGCAGTTCTTC
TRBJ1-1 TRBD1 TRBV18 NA CASSPPAGQGLSFF TGTGCCAGCTCACCACCGGCGGGACAGGGACTATCTTTCTTT
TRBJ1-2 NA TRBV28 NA CASTADPGVLTSVDGYTF TGTGCCAGCACCGCAGACCCAGGGGTTTTGACCTCCGTAGATGGCTACACCTTC
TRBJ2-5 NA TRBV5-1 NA CASSLGTSRRETQYF TGCGCCAGCAGCTTGGGTACTAGCAGGCGGGAGACCCAGTACTTC
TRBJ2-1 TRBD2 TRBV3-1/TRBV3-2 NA CASSQATSGYNEQFF TGTGCCAGCAGCCAAGCGACTAGCGGCTACAATGAGCAGTTCTTC
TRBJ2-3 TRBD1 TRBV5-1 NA CASSQGDSTDTQYF TGCGCCAGCAGCCAGGGGGACAGCACAGATACGCAGTATTTT
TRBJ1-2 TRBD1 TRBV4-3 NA CASSPGQGGDGYTF TGCGCCAGCAGCCCGGGACAGGGAGGAGATGGCTACACCTTC
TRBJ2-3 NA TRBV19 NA CASSIGLADTQYF TGTGCCAGTAGTATAGGCCTAGCAGATACGCAGTATTTT
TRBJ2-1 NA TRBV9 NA CASSGNQDHEQFF TGTGCCAGCAGTGGTAACCAGGATCATGAGCAGTTCTTC
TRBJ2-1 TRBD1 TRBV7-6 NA CASSSRPGGYNYNEQFF TGTGCCAGCAGCTCACGACCAGGGGGCTATAACTACAATGAGCAGTTCTTC
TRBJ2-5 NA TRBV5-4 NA CASSSVERLYQETQYF TGTGCCAGCAGCTCGGTGGAGAGACTGTACCAAGAGACCCAGTACTTC
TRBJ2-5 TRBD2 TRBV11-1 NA CASSEGLAAYQETQYF TGTGCCAGCAGCGAGGGACTAGCGGCATATCAAGAGACCCAGTACTTC
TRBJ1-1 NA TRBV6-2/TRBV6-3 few CASSSAGTRMTEAFF TGTGCCAGCAGTTCAGCCGGGACACGGATGACTGAAGCTTTCTTT
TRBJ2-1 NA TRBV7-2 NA CASSNQEASVRFF TGTGCCAGCAGCAACCAGGAGGCCAGCGTGCGGTTCTTC
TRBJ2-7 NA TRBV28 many CASLGGYEQYF TGTGCCAGCCTGGGGGGCTACGAGCAGTACTTC
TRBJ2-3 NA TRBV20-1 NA CSGFLDTQYF TGCAGTGGTTTCTTAGATACGCAGTATTTT
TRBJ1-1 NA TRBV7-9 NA CASSPGRVRTEAFF TGTGCCAGCAGCCCCGGGAGGGTAAGGACTGAAGCTTTCTTT
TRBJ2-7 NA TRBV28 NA CASSLQAYEQYF TGTGCCAGCAGTTTACAGGCGTACGAGCAGTACTTC
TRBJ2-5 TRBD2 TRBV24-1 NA CATSDYSGSVETQYF TGTGCCACCAGTGATTATAGCGGGAGCGTGGAGACCCAGTACTTC
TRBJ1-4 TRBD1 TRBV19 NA CASSGDRGEETNEKLFF TGTGCCAGTAGTGGCGACAGGGGAGAGGAAACTAATGAAAAACTGTTTTTT
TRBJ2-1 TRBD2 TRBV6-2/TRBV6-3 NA CASSYTAGLAGYNEQFF TGTGCCAGCAGTTACACAGCGGGACTAGCGGGATACAATGAGCAGTTCTTC
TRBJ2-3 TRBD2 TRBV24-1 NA CATSPGAGGGTDTQYF TGTGCCACCAGCCCTGGGGCGGGAGGGGGCACAGATACGCAGTATTTT
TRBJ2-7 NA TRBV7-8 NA CASSLVPERASSYEQYF TGTGCCAGCAGCTTAGTCCCGGAGAGGGCCTCCTCCTACGAGCAGTACTTC
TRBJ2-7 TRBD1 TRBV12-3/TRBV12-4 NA CASSRDRGGEQYF TGTGCCAGCAGCCGGGACAGGGGAGGCGAGCAGTACTTC
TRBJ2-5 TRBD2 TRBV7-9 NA CASSSSGSGQETQYF TGTGCCAGCAGCTCTAGCGGGAGTGGGCAAGAGACCCAGTACTTC
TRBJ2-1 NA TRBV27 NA CASSSLGVSSYNEQFF TGTGCCAGCAGTTCCCTGGGCGTCAGCTCCTACAATGAGCAGTTCTTC
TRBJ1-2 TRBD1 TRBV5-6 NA CASSTGQGVYYGYTF TGTGCCAGCAGCACGGGACAGGGGGTGTACTATGGCTACACCTTC
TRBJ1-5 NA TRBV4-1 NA CASSQVSGGNQPQHF TGCGCCAGCAGCCAAGTATCGGGGGGCAATCAGCCCCAGCATTTT
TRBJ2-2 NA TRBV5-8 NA CASSLYRGRNTGELFF TGTGCCAGCAGCTTGTATAGGGGTCGGAACACCGGGGAGCTGTTTTTT
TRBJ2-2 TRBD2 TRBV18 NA CASSPPTGSGRTGELFF TGTGCCAGCTCACCCCCCACGGGTAGCGGGAGAACCGGGGAGCTGTTTTTT
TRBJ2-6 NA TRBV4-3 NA CASSQDLARYNSGANVLTF TGCGCCAGCAGCCAAGATCTGGCACGATACAACTCTGGGGCCAACGTCCTGACTTTC
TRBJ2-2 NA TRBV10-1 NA CASSVRQNTGELFF TGCGCCAGCAGTGTTAGACAGAACACCGGGGAGCTGTTTTTT
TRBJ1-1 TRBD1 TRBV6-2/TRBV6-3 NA CASSYSKDRLNTEAFF TGTGCCAGCAGTTACTCGAAGGACAGGTTGAACACTGAAGCTTTCTTT
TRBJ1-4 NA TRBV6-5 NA CASSFQGLNEKLFF TGTGCCAGCAGTTTTCAGGGACTTAATGAAAAACTGTTTTTT
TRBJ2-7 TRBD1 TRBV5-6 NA CASSLVGDRGSEQYF TGTGCCAGCAGCTTGGTGGGGGACAGGGGGTCCGAGCAGTACTTC
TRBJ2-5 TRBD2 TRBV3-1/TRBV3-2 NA CASSQKREETQYF TGTGCCAGCAGCCAAAAGCGGGAGGAGACCCAGTACTTC
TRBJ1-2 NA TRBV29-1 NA CSVEVGLWSYGYTF TGCAGCGTTGAAGTCGGGTTATGGAGCTATGGCTACACCTTC